Listed here is a single T cell receptor (beta chain). V lost 6 bases, J lost 0 bases, and 5 bases lay in between. This CDR3 is built from 12 residues. Germline V gives CDR1 MNHNY, CDR2 SVGAGI (reference sequence). How the authors handled the data: Amplification from reference gene primers served as the basis for estimated nucleated cell counts. This table comes from immunoSEQ multiplex PCR, and its TCRdb copy is limited to in-frame clones, with some not included. The D gene and trimming were derived from the DNA, and the V and J assignments and clone size from that table. The sample lists approximately 230,000 clones; around 80% were seen once. These data belong to a study of blood T cell repertoires in COVID-19. Looking at the study overall: Samples of COVID-19 (acute and convalescent) were obtained from the United States, Italy and Spain.

This chain connects TRBV6-6 to TRBJ1-2; D unclear. The receptor was isolated from a man at least 80 years old with acute or convalescent COVID-19. The sample taken for sequencing was peripheral blood. The CDR3 here is CASRHTNYGYTF. The CDR3 nucleotides read TGTGCCAGCAGGCACACTAACTATGGCTACACCTTC.